Sequencing of this T cell receptor (beta chain) was carried out in a study of blood T cell repertoires in COVID-19. Germline V gene lookup returns CDR1 SGHVS and CDR2 FQNEAQ. V lost 6 bases to trimming and J lost 1 base, with 12 bases between them. This CDR3 is 15 amino acids long. Clones were read by immunoSEQ multiplex PCR, and TCRdb kept only the in-frame ones, dropping some. The sample has around 260,000 clones; 70% to 90% are singletons. J is TRBJ1-4 and V is TRBV7-8; D gene uncertain. The clonotype was recovered from a woman aged 25 to 45 who had recovered from COVID-19. The sample was PBMCs or T cells enriched from blood (not recorded which). The CDR3 sequence: CASSKGRVTNEKLFF. DNA for the CDR3: TGTGCCAGCAGTAAAGGGAGGGTAACTAATGAAAAACTGTTTTTT.